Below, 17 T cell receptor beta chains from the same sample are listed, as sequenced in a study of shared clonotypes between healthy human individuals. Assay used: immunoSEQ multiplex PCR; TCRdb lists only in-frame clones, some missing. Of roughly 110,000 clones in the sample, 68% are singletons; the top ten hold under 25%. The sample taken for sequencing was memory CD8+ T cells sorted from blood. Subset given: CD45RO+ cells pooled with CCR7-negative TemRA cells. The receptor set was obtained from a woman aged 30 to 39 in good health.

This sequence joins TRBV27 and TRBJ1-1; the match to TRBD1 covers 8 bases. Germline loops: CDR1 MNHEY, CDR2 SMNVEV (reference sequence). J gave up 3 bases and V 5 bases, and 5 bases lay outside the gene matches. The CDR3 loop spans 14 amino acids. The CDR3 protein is CASSDRGWYTEAFF. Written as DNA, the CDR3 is TGTGCCAGCAGTGACAGGGGTTGGTACACTGAAGCTTTCTTT.

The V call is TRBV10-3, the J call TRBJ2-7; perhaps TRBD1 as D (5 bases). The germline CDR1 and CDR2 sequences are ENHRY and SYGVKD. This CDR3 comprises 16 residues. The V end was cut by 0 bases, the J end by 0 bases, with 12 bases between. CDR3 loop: CAISESWWGNSYEQYF. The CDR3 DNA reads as TGTGCCATCAGTGAGTCGTGGTGGGGCAACTCCTACGAGCAGTACTTC.

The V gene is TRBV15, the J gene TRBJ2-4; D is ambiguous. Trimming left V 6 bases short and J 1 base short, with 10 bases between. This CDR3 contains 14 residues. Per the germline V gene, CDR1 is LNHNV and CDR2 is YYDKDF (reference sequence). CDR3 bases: TGTGCCACCAGGCAAGAAGGGGCCAAAAACATTCAGTACTTC. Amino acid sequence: CATRQEGAKNIQYF.

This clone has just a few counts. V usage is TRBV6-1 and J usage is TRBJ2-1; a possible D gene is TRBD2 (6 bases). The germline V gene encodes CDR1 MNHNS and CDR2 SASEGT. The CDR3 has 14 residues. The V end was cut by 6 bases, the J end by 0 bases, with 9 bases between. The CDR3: CASRDYSSYNEQFF. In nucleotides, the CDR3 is TGTGCCAGCAGGGACTATAGCTCCTACAATGAGCAGTTCTTC.

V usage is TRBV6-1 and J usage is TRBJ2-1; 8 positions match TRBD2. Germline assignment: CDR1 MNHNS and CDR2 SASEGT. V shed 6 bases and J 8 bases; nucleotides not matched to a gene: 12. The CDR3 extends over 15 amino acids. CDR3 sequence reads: CASRQREGRSHEQFF. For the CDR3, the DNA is TGTGCCAGCAGACAACGGGAGGGCCGGTCTCATGAGCAGTTCTTC.

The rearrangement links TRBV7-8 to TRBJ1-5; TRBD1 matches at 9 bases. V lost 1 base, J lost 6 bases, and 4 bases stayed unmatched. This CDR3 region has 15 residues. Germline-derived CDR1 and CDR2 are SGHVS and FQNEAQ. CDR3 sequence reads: CASSLGTGEGQPQHF. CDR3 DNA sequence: TGTGCCAGCAGCTTAGGGACAGGGGAAGGTCAGCCCCAGCATTTT.

The chain's CDR3 is CASSPQGQVGQYF. In DNA form, the CDR3 reads TGTGCCAGCAGCCCCCAGGGGCAAGTGGGGCAGTACTTC. The chain employs TRBV7-9 and TRBJ2-5; a possible D gene is TRBD1 (6 bases). Germline CDR1 reads SEHNR; CDR2 reads FQNEAQ (reference sequence). V was cut by 5 bases and J by 11 bases, with 18 bases left in between. The CDR3 covers 13 residues.

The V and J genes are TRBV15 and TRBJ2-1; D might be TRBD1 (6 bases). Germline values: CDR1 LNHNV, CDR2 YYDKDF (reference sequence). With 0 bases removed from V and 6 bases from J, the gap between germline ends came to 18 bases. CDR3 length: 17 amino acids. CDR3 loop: CATSRDFFTGWSNEQFF. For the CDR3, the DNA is TGTGCCACCAGCAGAGATTTTTTCACAGGGTGGTCCAATGAGCAGTTCTTC. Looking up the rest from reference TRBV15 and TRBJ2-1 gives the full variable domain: DAMVIQNPRYQVTQFGKPVTLSCSQTLNHNVMYWYQQKSSQAPKLLFHYYDKDFNNEADTPDNFQSRRPNTSFCFLDIRSPGLGDTAMYLCATSRDFFTGWSNEQFFGPGTRLTVL.

The CDR3 region has the DNA TGTGCCAGCAGTTGGACTAGCGGAGCCTACGAGCAGTACTTC. It encodes CASSWTSGAYEQYF. The chain carries TRBV6-6 and TRBJ2-7; TRBD2 aligns across 10 bases. The V segment lost 4 bases and the J segment 2 bases; nucleotides outside the gene matches: 2. Germline V CDR1 and CDR2: MNHNY, SVGAGI (reference sequence). This CDR3 comprises 14 residues.

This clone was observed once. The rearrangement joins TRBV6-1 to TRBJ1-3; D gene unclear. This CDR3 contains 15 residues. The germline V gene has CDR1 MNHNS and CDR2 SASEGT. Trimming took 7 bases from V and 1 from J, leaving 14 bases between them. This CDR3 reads CASTREGGSGNTIYF. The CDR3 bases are TGTGCCAGCACCAGAGAGGGAGGGTCTGGAAACACCATATATTTT.

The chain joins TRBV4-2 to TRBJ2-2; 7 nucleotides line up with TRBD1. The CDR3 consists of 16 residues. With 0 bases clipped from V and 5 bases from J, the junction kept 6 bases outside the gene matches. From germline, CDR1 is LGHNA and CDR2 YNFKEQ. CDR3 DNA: TGTGCCAGCAGCCAAGACCCTACAGGGGAGACCGGGGAGCTGTTTTTT. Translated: CASSQDPTGETGELFF.

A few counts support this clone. CDR3 in DNA: TGTGCCAGCACGAGAGGCCATAATGAAAAACTGTTTTTT. It translates to CASTRGHNEKLFF. V gene TRBV27 combines with J gene TRBJ1-4; D remains unclear. The CDR3 consists of 13 residues. V lost 7 bases and J lost 4, with 10 bases in between. Looked up from germline, CDR1 is MNHEY and CDR2 is SMNVEV (reference sequence).

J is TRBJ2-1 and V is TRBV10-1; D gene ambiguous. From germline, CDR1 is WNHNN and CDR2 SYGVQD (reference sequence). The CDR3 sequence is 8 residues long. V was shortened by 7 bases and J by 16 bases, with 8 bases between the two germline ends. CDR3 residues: CASNKTFF. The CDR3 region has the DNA TGCGCCAGCAATAAAACCTTCTTC.

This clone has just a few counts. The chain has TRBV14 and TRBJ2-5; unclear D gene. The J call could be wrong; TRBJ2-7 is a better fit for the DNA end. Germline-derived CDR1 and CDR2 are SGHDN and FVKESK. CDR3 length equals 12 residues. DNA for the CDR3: TGTGCCAGCAGCCAGGCAAATTACGAGCAGTACTTC. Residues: CASSQANYEQYF.

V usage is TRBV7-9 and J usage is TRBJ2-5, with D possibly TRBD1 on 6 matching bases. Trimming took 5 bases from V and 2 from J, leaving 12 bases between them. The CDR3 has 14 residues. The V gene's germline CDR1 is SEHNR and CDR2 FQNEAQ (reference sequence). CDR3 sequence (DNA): TGTGCCAGCAGCCCCCAGGGGAATCAAGAGACCCAGTACTTC. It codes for CASSPQGNQETQYF.

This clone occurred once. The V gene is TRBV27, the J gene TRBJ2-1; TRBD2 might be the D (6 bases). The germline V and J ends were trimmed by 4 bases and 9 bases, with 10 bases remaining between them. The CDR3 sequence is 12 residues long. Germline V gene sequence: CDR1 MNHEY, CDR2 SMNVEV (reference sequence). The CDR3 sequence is CASSSGVFEQFF. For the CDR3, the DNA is TGTGCCAGCAGTTCGGGAGTCTTTGAGCAGTTCTTC.

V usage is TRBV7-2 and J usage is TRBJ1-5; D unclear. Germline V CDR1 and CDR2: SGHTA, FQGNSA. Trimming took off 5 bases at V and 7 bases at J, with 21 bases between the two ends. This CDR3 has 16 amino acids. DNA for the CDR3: TGTGCCAGCAGCCCAAACACAGTGGCTAGCTTCCAGCCCCAGCATTTT. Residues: CASSPNTVASFQPQHF. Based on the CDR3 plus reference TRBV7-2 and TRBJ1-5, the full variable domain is GAGVSQSPSNKVTEKGKDVELRCDPISGHTALYWYRQSLGQGLEFLIYFQGNSAPDKSGLPSDRFSAERTGGSVSTLTIQRTQQEDSAVYLCASSPNTVASFQPQHFGDGTRLSIL.